This T cell receptor beta chain was observed in a study of shared clonotypes between healthy human individuals. This CDR3 is 14 amino acids long. Germline V lookup: CDR1 LNHDA, CDR2 SQIVND (reference sequence). V was clipped by 6 bases and J by 0 bases, with 10 bases between them. This clone was seen more than once but under ten times. Authors' data handling: From ImmunoSEQ came sequences covering only the junction and carrying no quality scores, so filtering differed. This table comes from immunoSEQ multiplex PCR, and its TCRdb copy is limited to in-frame clones, with some not included. D and trimming come from the DNA, and the V and J calls and clone size come from that table. The profile shows about 680,000 clones, around 73% of them singletons.

The chain combines TRBV19 with TRBJ2-3; no reliable D call. The source of this sequence is a woman aged 25 to 45 in good health. Sequenced material: memory CD4+ T cells sorted from blood. The subset: CD45RA-negative fraction. The CDR3: CASRTLHSTDTQYF. The CDR3, as DNA: TGTGCCAGTAGGACACTCCATAGCACAGATACGCAGTATTTT. Drawing the rest from reference TRBV19 and TRBJ2-3, the complete variable domain is DGGITQSPKYLFRKEGQNVTLSCEQNLNHDAMYWYRQDPGQGLRLIYYSQIVNDFQKGDIAEGYSVSREKKESFPLTVTSAQKNPTAFYLCASRTLHSTDTQYFGPGTRLTVL.